This T cell receptor (beta chain) originates from a study of cytomegalovirus exposure and HLA in healthy donors (dated by TCRdb to between 2016 and 2019). In terms of the full investigation: A later analysis indicated that the 90 to 150 validation repertoires were generated on the platform also employed for the roughly 650 repertoires of the first cohort. The aim of the study was to test whether cataloging public T cell receptors could identify signatures of past pathogen exposure. Along with the approximately 650-subject first cohort, a separate validation cohort of 120 different subjects was used. To predict cytomegalovirus infection status, the study combined high-throughput TCR immunosequencing, statistical association of individual TCRs with disease status, and machine learning. General study outcomes and caveats: While some public TCRs were present in many individuals, most TCR sequences turned up only very rarely across donors. The classifier was reported to diagnose cytomegalovirus status with high specificity and sensitivity in both the original and validation cohorts. Of the cluster scores, roughly 95% were above 0 in a later analysis, which found that TCRs clustered in the first cohort also tended to co-occur in the 120 or so validation repertoires. The authors suggested that the approach could potentially be extended to other disease states and immunological phenotypes. In vitro tests confirmed that three of the cytomegalovirus-associated TCR beta chains recognize cytomegalovirus antigens. A later analysis lacked HLA typing for the validation cohort, so it scored co-occurrence in that cohort across all 120 repertoires. A total of some 180 TCR beta chains were listed by the study as associated with cytomegalovirus.

Including cysteine and phenylalanine, the CDR3 has 16 amino acids. Only the CDR3 region is kept as DNA, spanning 48 bases read in frame from base 1. Trimming accounts for 0 bases at V and 1 base at J, while the number of junction bases matched to no gene is 5. CDR1 and CDR2, looked up from the germline V gene, are WSHSY and SAAADI. The library was prepared using the immunoSEQ multiplex PCR assay. In the authors' own workflow: A statistical classification framework was built for diagnosing cytomegalovirus status from the catalog of TCR beta chain sequences. Drawn from immuneACCESS, this table holds only the in-frame rearrangements with V and J called that TCRdb kept. Clones are partly lost; checked studies trace under half to an unresolved V gene and leave the rest unexplained. V and J calls and clone size follow that table, whereas D and trimming were derived from the DNA. The sample table contains tens of thousands of clones; only one count was recorded for 94% of them. Roughly 1.6% of the sample goes to the ten largest clones.

This clone was picked up one time. Its cognate antigen has yet to be identified. Base qualities are not recorded, but no much larger clone differs from it by a single base. Donors formed part of the validation cohort, which comprised 120 subjects and was distinct from the first cohort of 550 to 850 subjects. The clonotype originates from a man younger than 35 in good health and CMV-seropositive. The material sequenced was PBMCs. The chain employs TRBV10-2 and TRBJ2-5, and TRBD2 matches 7 of the central bases. The CDR3 protein sequence reads: CASSESWGGSQETQYF. DNA sequence: TGCGCCAGCAGTGAGTCGTGGGGCGGGAGCCAAGAGACCCAGTACTTC.